The 29 T cell receptor beta chains reported below all come from one sample, sequenced in a study of T cells in localized non-small cell lung cancer. Measured with immunoSEQ multiplex PCR; TCRdb has only the in-frame clones, and not every one. The data contain 28,000 or so clones, approximately 90% of them seen just once; the ten biggest clones take up around 4.2%. The material was peripheral blood, obtained before any cancer treatment. The receptors originated from a female donor of 60 years or more with stage II squamous cell lung carcinoma.

V gene TRBV6-5 combines with J gene TRBJ1-2; a possible D gene is TRBD1 (5 bases). V was pared by 7 bases and J by 8 bases, with 20 bases between. This CDR3 has 14 amino acids. Germline V CDR1 and CDR2: MNHEY, SVGAGI. CDR3 loop: CASTPAGEVWGYTF. CDR3 nucleotide sequence: TGTGCCAGCACCCCTGCGGGGGAGGTTTGGGGCTACACCTTC.

The chain couples TRBV7-2 to TRBJ2-5, with 9 positions matching TRBD2. V gave up 4 bases and J gave up 1 base; unmatched junction bases: 4. The CDR3 loop spans 15 amino acids. Germline assignment: CDR1 SGHTA and CDR2 FQGNSA. The CDR3 loop reads CASSSGGGAQETQYF. The DNA for the CDR3 is TGTGCCAGCAGCTCCGGCGGGGGGGCCCAAGAGACCCAGTACTTC. Full variable domain (rest looked up from reference TRBV7-2 and TRBJ2-5): GAGVSQSPSNKVTEKGKDVELRCDPISGHTALYWYRQSLGQGLEFLIYFQGNSAPDKSGLPSDRFSAERTGGSVSTLTIQRTQQEDSAVYLCASSSGGGAQETQYFGPGTRLLVL.

CDR3 protein: CASNSQGAQGEQYF. The CDR3 nucleotides read TGTGCCAGCAATTCCCAAGGGGCGCAGGGCGAGCAGTACTTC. V gene TRBV28 combines with J gene TRBJ2-7; tentatively, D is TRBD1 (5 bases). The germline V gene encodes CDR1 MDHEN and CDR2 SYDVKM. This CDR3 is built from 14 residues. The germline V and J ends were trimmed by 7 bases and 6 bases, with 19 bases remaining between them.

The rearrangement uses TRBV11-2 and TRBJ2-1; D remains unclear. Trimming pared 1 base from V and 2 bases from J, leaving 9 bases between. This CDR3 is built from 15 residues. Germline loops: CDR1 SGHAT, CDR2 FQNNGV. The CDR3 region has the DNA TGTGCCAGCAGCTTAGGGTCGCTAACCTACAATGAGCAGTTCTTC. Translating gives CASSLGSLTYNEQFF.

This chain uses TRBV4-3 with TRBJ1-2; 7 bases are a match to TRBD1. Germline V lookup: CDR1 LGHNA, CDR2 YSLEER. The CDR3 has 14 amino acids. V was clipped by 4 bases and J by 4 bases; unmatched bases: 6. Here the CDR3 reads CASSPGTDSYGYTF. The CDR3 DNA reads as TGCGCCAGCAGCCCCGGGACAGACTCCTATGGCTACACCTTC.

This chain uses TRBV6-1 with TRBJ2-1; 7 nucleotides match TRBD2. Germline CDR1 reads MNHNS; CDR2 reads SASEGT. The CDR3 extends over 16 amino acids. V shed 0 bases and J 0 bases; nucleotides not matched to a gene: 2. CDR3 coding DNA: TGTGCCAGCAGTGAAGCGCGCGGGAGCTCCTACAATGAGCAGTTCTTC. Protein: CASSEARGSSYNEQFF.

The chain employs TRBV30 and TRBJ2-5; 7 bases are shared with TRBD1. The CDR3 has 14 residues. Germline CDR1 and CDR2: GTSNPN and SVGIG (reference sequence). The ends lost 4 bases at V and 2 bases at J; junction bases unmatched: 7. CDR3: CAWTPGRGQETQYF. CDR3 nucleotide sequence: TGTGCCTGGACCCCCGGCAGGGGGCAAGAGACCCAGTACTTC.

The rearrangement links TRBV7-9 to TRBJ1-1, with 7 bases fitting TRBD1. V was pared by 1 base and J by 8 bases, with 13 bases of the junction left unmatched. The CDR3 contains 16 residues. CDR1 is SEHNR and CDR2 is FQNEAQ in the germline V gene (reference sequence). The DNA of the CDR3 is TGTGCCAGCAGCTTAGGAGATTGGACAGGCAACTTCGAAGCTTTCTTT. This sequence encodes CASSLGDWTGNFEAFF.

The chain joins TRBV29-1 to TRBJ2-7; unclear D gene. Germline V gene data show CDR1 as SQVTM and CDR2 as ANQGSEA. The CDR3 runs 12 residues. V was cut by 7 bases and J by 1 base, with 11 bases left in between. CDR3 in amino acids: CSAGDGSYEQYF. The CDR3 DNA reads TGCAGCGCCGGTGACGGATCCTACGAGCAGTACTTC.

This clone showed up just a few times. V is TRBV25-1 and J is TRBJ1-5; D may be TRBD1 (5 bases). The CDR3 is made up of 14 amino acids. V was shortened by 4 bases and J by 2 bases, with 9 bases between the two germline ends. The germline V gene encodes CDR1 MGHDK and CDR2 SYGVNS. In nucleotides, the CDR3 is TGTGCCAGCAGTGGACCGGGGGGCAATCAGCCCCAGCATTTT. It codes for CASSGPGGNQPQHF.

The rearrangement uses TRBV28 and TRBJ2-7; 9 bases align to TRBD1. The CDR3 runs to 15 residues. CDR1 and CDR2 from the germline V gene are MDHEN and SYDVKM. V lost 0 bases to trimming and J lost 5 bases; unmatched junction nucleotides: 5. The CDR3 sequence is CASSLWGQGRDEQYF. CDR3 DNA: TGTGCCAGCAGTTTATGGGGACAGGGTAGGGACGAGCAGTACTTC.

The chain uses TRBV9 and TRBJ1-6; no clear D. CDR1 and CDR2 from the germline V gene are SGDLS and YYNGEE. Trimming pared 0 bases from V and 7 bases from J, leaving 5 bases between. This CDR3 is built from 13 residues. CDR3 DNA: TGTGCCAGCAGCGTAGCACAGAATTCACCCCTCCACTTT. It translates to CASSVAQNSPLHF.

The chain joins TRBV5-6 to TRBJ1-2; D is uncertain. Germline CDR1 SGHDT, CDR2 YYEEEE. There are 14 residues in the CDR3. V dropped 0 bases and J dropped 1 base, with 7 bases sitting between them. This chain's CDR3 is CASSLAGVNYGYTF. The CDR3 DNA reads as TGTGCCAGCAGCTTGGCGGGAGTTAACTATGGCTACACCTTC.

This chain links TRBV2 with TRBJ1-2, with 11 positions matching TRBD1. Per the germline V gene, CDR1 is SNHLY and CDR2 is FYNNEI. Losses at the gene ends were 5 bases for V and 6 bases for J; bases not matched to a gene: 5. The CDR3 covers 14 residues. The chain's CDR3 is CASSRTGGINGYTF. CDR3 DNA sequence: TGTGCCAGCAGTCGGACAGGGGGCATAAATGGCTACACCTTC.

The rearrangement joins TRBV28 to TRBJ1-4; 7 nucleotides line up with TRBD1. The V segment lost 6 bases and the J segment 4 bases; nucleotides outside the gene matches: 8. The CDR3 totals 15 residues. The V gene's germline CDR1 is MDHEN and CDR2 SYDVKM. As DNA, the CDR3 is TGTGCCAGCAGCCACAGGGACAGTCATAATGAAAAACTGTTTTTT. Amino acid sequence: CASSHRDSHNEKLFF.

The chain has TRBV7-3 and TRBJ1-1, with D hard to call. The V and J ends lost 2 bases and 6 bases respectively, with 10 bases between them. The CDR3 length is 13 residues. CDR1 and CDR2 from the germline V gene are SGHTA and FQGTGA. The CDR3: CASSLQGRAEAFF. CDR3 nucleotides: TGTGCCAGCAGCTTACAAGGACGGGCTGAAGCTTTCTTT. Together with reference TRBV7-3 and TRBJ1-1, the CDR3 gives the full variable domain: GAGVSQTPSNKVTEKGKYVELRCDPISGHTALYWYRQSLGQGPEFLIYFQGTGAADDSGLPNDRFFAVRPEGSVSTLKIQRTERGDSAVYLCASSLQGRAEAFFGQGTRLTVV.

This chain links TRBV4-1 with TRBJ2-1; 16 bases map to TRBD2. J was trimmed by 14 bases and V by 3 bases; bases with no gene match: 4. The CDR3 runs to 14 residues. Germline CDR1 and CDR2: MGHRA and YSYEKL. CDR3 loop: CASSHLGTSGREFF. DNA of the CDR3: TGCGCCAGCAGCCACCTCGGGACTAGCGGGAGGGAGTTCTTC.

The rearrangement uses TRBV5-1 and TRBJ1-2; 7 bases align to TRBD1. Germline V lookup: CDR1 SGHRS, CDR2 YFSETQ. Unmatched junction bases numbered 7, after V lost 0 bases and J lost 5 bases. This CDR3 comprises 15 residues. The CDR3, as DNA: TGCGCCAGCAGCTTGGGAGGGGGCGCAGGATATGGCTACACCTTC. This translates into CASSLGGGAGYGYTF. Full variable domain (rest looked up from reference TRBV5-1 and TRBJ1-2): KAGVTQTPRYLIKTRGQQVTLSCSPISGHRSVSWYQQTPGQGLQFLFEYFSETQRNKGNFPGRFSGRQFSNSRSEMNVSTLELGDSALYLCASSLGGGAGYGYTFGSGTRLTVV.

The rearrangement uses TRBV7-2 and TRBJ1-2, with no clear D. Germline CDR1 and CDR2: SGHTA and FQGNSA. The germline V and J ends were trimmed by 4 bases and 5 bases, with 14 bases remaining between them. CDR3 length: 14 amino acids. The CDR3 region is CASSSGRERYGYTF. The CDR3 nucleotides are TGTGCCAGCAGCTCGGGAAGGGAACGGTATGGCTACACCTTC. The complete variable domain, with remaining parts taken from reference TRBV7-2 and TRBJ1-2, reads GAGVSQSPSNKVTEKGKDVELRCDPISGHTALYWYRQSLGQGLEFLIYFQGNSAPDKSGLPSDRFSAERTGGSVSTLTIQRTQQEDSAVYLCASSSGRERYGYTFGSGTRLTVV.

The chain employs TRBV5-1 and TRBJ2-1, with no clear D. Between the trimmed V and J ends, which lost 0 bases and 6 bases, there was a span of 4 bases. Germline V gene lookup returns CDR1 SGHRS and CDR2 YFSETQ. The CDR3 consists of 12 residues. CDR3: CASSLAGNEQFF. In DNA, the CDR3 is TGCGCCAGCAGCTTGGCGGGCAATGAGCAGTTCTTC.

This clone appeared a single time. The rearrangement joins TRBV19 to TRBJ2-2, with 12 bases fitting TRBD2. The CDR3 is made up of 15 amino acids. The germline CDR1 and CDR2 sequences are LNHDA and SQIVND (reference sequence). The trim removed 4 bases at V and 9 bases at J, leaving 6 bases unmatched. The CDR3 here is CASSTGTSGFRELFF. CDR3 sequence (DNA): TGTGCCAGTAGTACCGGGACTAGCGGGTTTAGGGAGCTGTTTTTT. Looking up the rest from reference TRBV19 and TRBJ2-2 gives the full variable domain: DGGITQSPKYLFRKEGQNVTLSCEQNLNHDAMYWYRQDPGQGLRLIYYSQIVNDFQKGDIAEGYSVSREKKESFPLTVTSAQKNPTAFYLCASSTGTSGFRELFFGEGSRLTVL.

This chain connects TRBV9 to TRBJ1-4; TRBD1 matches at 11 bases. The CDR3 spans 16 residues. The germline CDR1 and CDR2 sequences are SGDLS and YYNGEE. The trim removed 3 bases at V and 5 bases at J, leaving 6 bases unmatched. DNA of the CDR3: TGTGCCAGCAGCGATGGGCGGACAGGGGGCAATGAAAAACTGTTTTTT. Protein: CASSDGRTGGNEKLFF.

This chain joins TRBV7-2 and TRBJ1-1; no firm D call. Germline V lookup: CDR1 SGHTA, CDR2 FQGNSA. The CDR3 loop spans 13 amino acids. Between the trimmed V and J ends, which lost 2 bases and 3 bases, there was a span of 7 bases. The CDR3 region has the DNA TGTGCCAGCAGCTTAAAGAAAGACACTGAAGCTTTCTTT. Its protein is CASSLKKDTEAFF.

The chain employs TRBV6-5 and TRBJ1-1; no firm D call. The CDR3 has 12 amino acids. Germline CDR1 reads MNHEY; CDR2 reads SVGAGI. Between the trimmed V and J ends, which lost 5 bases and 0 bases, there was a span of 4 bases. DNA of the CDR3: TGTGCCAGCAGTATTATGAACACTGAAGCTTTCTTT. Amino acids: CASSIMNTEAFF.

V and J are TRBV4-1 and TRBJ1-5; no clear D gene. V shed 8 bases and J shed 0 bases, with 14 bases lying between them. The CDR3 has 15 amino acids. Germline CDR1 MGHRA, CDR2 YSYEKL. CDR3 nucleotide sequence: TGCGCCAGCCGCTCTCTGCCTAGTAGCAATCAGCCCCAGCATTTT. Amino acid sequence: CASRSLPSSNQPQHF.

The CDR3 reads CASSLLAASGTQYF. The CDR3 region has the DNA TGTGCCAGCAGCTTATTAGCGGCGAGCGGTACGCAGTATTTT. The chain couples TRBV7-3 to TRBJ2-3; the D gene is possibly TRBD2 (6 bases). The CDR3 is 14 residues long. V was cut by 2 bases and J by 8 bases, with 14 bases left in between. Germline CDR1 SGHTA, CDR2 FQGTGA. The variable domain in full, with the rest retrieved from reference TRBV7-3 and TRBJ2-3, is GAGVSQTPSNKVTEKGKYVELRCDPISGHTALYWYRQSLGQGPEFLIYFQGTGAADDSGLPNDRFFAVRPEGSVSTLKIQRTERGDSAVYLCASSLLAASGTQYFGPGTRLTVL.

The sample holds a few counts of this clone. V usage is TRBV6-5 and J usage is TRBJ1-2, with 9 bases fitting TRBD1. Trimming at V came to 5 bases and at J to 4 bases, leaving 8 bases not matched to a gene. Germline loops: CDR1 MNHEY, CDR2 SVGAGI. The CDR3 sequence is 15 residues long. The CDR3, as DNA: TGTGCCAGCAGTCGAACAGGGGGCGGTGGCTATGGCTACACCTTC. It yields the protein CASSRTGGGGYGYTF.

This rearrangement joins TRBV2 to TRBJ2-1, with D perhaps matching TRBD1 (7 bases). Trimming took 7 bases from V and 9 from J, leaving 16 bases between them. CDR1 is SNHLY, CDR2 FYNNEI, per germline. The CDR3 consists of 13 residues. CDR3 nucleotides: TGTGCCAGCACCCCATACAGGGGAGGTGAGCAGTTCTTC. This gives the protein CASTPYRGGEQFF.

The chain combines TRBV4-1 with TRBJ2-2, with 12 bases fitting TRBD2. CDR1 and CDR2 from the germline V gene are MGHRA and YSYEKL. CDR3 length: 17 amino acids. With 2 bases clipped from V and 4 bases from J, the junction kept 5 bases outside the gene matches. This chain's CDR3 is CASSQYLAGGGTGELFF. The CDR3 DNA reads as TGCGCCAGCAGCCAATACCTAGCGGGAGGGGGCACCGGGGAGCTGTTTTTT.